Shown below are 18 T cell receptor beta chains from a single sample sequenced in a study of T cells in tuberculosis. Some clones are missing from TCRdb's copy, which holds only in-frame ones; the method was immunoSEQ multiplex PCR. The repertoire includes tens of thousands of clones, approximately 95% of them detected once, and about 4.9% sits in the top ten. The sample consisted of PBMCs. These receptors all stem from a donor between 10 and 29 years old with latent tuberculosis or without tuberculosis infection.

This clone came up once. The chain joins TRBV6-5 to TRBJ2-2; weak D call: TRBD2 (6 bases). Per germline, CDR1 MNHEY and CDR2 SVGAGI. This CDR3 is built from 14 residues. Trimming cost V 8 bases and J 4 bases, with 14 bases left between them. CDR3 nucleotide sequence: TGTGCCAGCTGGCACATGGGGGGCACCGGGGAGCTGTTTTTT. The encoded protein is CASWHMGGTGELFF.

The chain employs TRBV4-1 and TRBJ2-2; D is undetermined. Trimming left V 5 bases short and J 2 bases short, with 15 bases between. The CDR3 is 16 amino acids. Germline CDR1 and CDR2: MGHRA and YSYEKL. The CDR3 DNA is TGCGCCAGCAGCGAGGTCCGGGTCCTTAACACCGGGGAGCTGTTTTTT. The encoded protein is CASSEVRVLNTGELFF.

This clone was detected only a few times. The rearrangement uses TRBV9 and TRBJ2-7; 8 bases are shared with TRBD2. V was pared by 3 bases and J by 4 bases, with 6 bases of the junction left unmatched. The germline CDR1 and CDR2 sequences are SGDLS and YYNGEE. The CDR3 covers 14 residues. CDR3 residues: CASSGSVAGYEQYF. The CDR3 bases are TGTGCCAGCAGCGGAAGTGTAGCGGGATACGAGCAGTACTTC.

The table lists this clone with a few counts. This chain connects TRBV15 to TRBJ2-1; 9 bases fit TRBD2. Per germline, CDR1 LNHNV and CDR2 YYDKDF (reference sequence). V gave up 0 bases and J gave up 10 bases; unmatched junction bases: 10. CDR3 length: 16 residues. The CDR3 loop reads CATSRDLGGGAEEQFF. CDR3 coding DNA: TGTGCCACCAGCAGAGATCTCGGCGGGGGGGCTGAAGAGCAGTTCTTC.

V is TRBV5-4 and J is TRBJ2-1; 11 bases match TRBD2. The CDR3 runs 18 residues. V was clipped by 0 bases and J by 1 base; unmatched bases: 6. Germline CDR1 and CDR2: SGHNT and YYREEE (reference sequence). CDR3 sequence reads: CASSLGNSGRASYNEQFF. CDR3 sequence (DNA): TGTGCCAGCAGCTTGGGGAATAGCGGGAGGGCTTCCTACAATGAGCAGTTCTTC.

The rearrangement uses TRBV27 and TRBJ2-1, with D possibly TRBD2 on 5 matching bases. Germline V CDR1 and CDR2: MNHEY, SMNVEV (reference sequence). V lost 5 bases and J lost 7, with 15 bases in between. The length of the CDR3 is 14 residues. CDR3 in DNA: TGTGCCAGCAGTCGATTAGCGAGCCCGAATGAGCAGTTCTTC. Protein sequence: CASSRLASPNEQFF.

V and J are TRBV7-2 and TRBJ1-6; 7 nucleotides line up with TRBD1. Losses at the gene ends were 3 bases for V and 8 bases for J; bases not matched to a gene: 7. Germline V lookup: CDR1 SGHTA, CDR2 FQGNSA. This CDR3 contains 15 residues. CDR3 in DNA: TGTGCCAGCAGCTTCGTCCAGGGGGTAGATTCACCCCTCCACTTT. This sequence encodes CASSFVQGVDSPLHF.

The chain couples TRBV13 to TRBJ1-4; possible D gene TRBD1, 6 bases. V lost 5 bases and J 0 bases, leaving 13 bases between the germline ends. The CDR3 length is 16 residues. The germline gives CDR1 PRHDT, CDR2 FYEKMQ (reference sequence). The CDR3: CASSRTRTATNEKLFF. In DNA, the CDR3 is TGTGCCAGCAGCCGGACGAGGACAGCAACTAATGAAAAACTGTTTTTT.

The V and J genes are TRBV27 and TRBJ2-7; 12 bases are a match to TRBD2. V lost 6 bases and J lost 3; bases outside the gene matches: 6. Germline V CDR1 and CDR2: MNHEY, SMNVEV (reference sequence). The CDR3 is 15 amino acids. In nucleotides, the CDR3 is TGTGCCAGCAGCATGACTAGCGGGGGACTCTACGAGCAGTACTTC. This gives the protein CASSMTSGGLYEQYF.

V and J are TRBV7-8 and TRBJ2-1; 10 nucleotides align to TRBD2. The CDR3 length is 14 residues. J gave up 7 bases and V 0 bases, and 0 bases lay outside the gene matches. The germline V gene has CDR1 SGHVS and CDR2 FQNEAQ. DNA for the CDR3: TGTGCCAGCAGCTTAGCTAGCGGGGGGAATGAGCAGTTCTTC. Amino acids: CASSLASGGNEQFF.

This rearrangement joins TRBV11-2 to TRBJ1-6, with D tentatively TRBD1 (6 bases). There are 16 residues in the CDR3. From germline, CDR1 is SGHAT and CDR2 FQNNGV. V was trimmed by 11 bases and J by 6 bases, leaving 23 bases between them. The CDR3 DNA reads as TGTGCCCCTAGGGGACCCCAGGGGTCGCGTAATTCACCCCTCCACTTT. This gives the protein CAPRGPQGSRNSPLHF.

The chain couples TRBV18 to TRBJ1-4; D might be TRBD1 (6 bases). This CDR3 is built from 14 residues. Germline V gene lookup returns CDR1 KGHSH and CDR2 LQKENI. V was pared by 8 bases and J by 8 bases, with 18 bases between. The CDR3 is CASASDSLREKLFF. As DNA, the CDR3 is TGTGCCAGCGCTTCGGACAGCTTGCGAGAAAAACTGTTTTTT.

The chain combines TRBV28 with TRBJ2-7, with 13 bases fitting TRBD2. The CDR3 totals 15 residues. From germline, CDR1 is MDHEN and CDR2 SYDVKM. Unmatched junction bases numbered 3, after V lost 6 bases and J lost 1 base. The CDR3 sequence is CASRGTSGVSYEQYF. Written as DNA, the CDR3 is TGTGCCAGCAGAGGGACTAGCGGGGTGTCCTACGAGCAGTACTTC.

V gene TRBV7-9 combines with J gene TRBJ1-2, with 8 positions matching TRBD1. The germline CDR1 and CDR2 sequences are SEHNR and FQNEAQ (reference sequence). Losses at the gene ends were 1 base for V and 4 bases for J; bases not matched to a gene: 8. This CDR3 contains 16 residues. The CDR3 region has the DNA TGTGCCAGCAGCTTAGGGTTAAAGGGACAGGTCTATGGCTACACCTTC. It yields the protein CASSLGLKGQVYGYTF.

This chain links TRBV5-1 with TRBJ1-1; tentative D call: TRBD1 (5 bases). Trimming stripped 7 bases from V and 8 bases from J, with 18 bases between. The CDR3 has 13 residues. Germline CDR1 and CDR2: SGHRS and YFSETQ. CDR3 nucleotide sequence: TGCGCCAGCCTTCCCGACAGAGCAGGCGAAGCTTTCTTT. It translates to CASLPDRAGEAFF.

This clone came up a few times. V is TRBV15 and J is TRBJ1-5; D is possibly TRBD1 (5 bases). Trimming left V 1 base short and J 5 bases short, with 18 bases between. This CDR3 comprises 17 residues. Germline V gene data show CDR1 as LNHNV and CDR2 as YYDKDF (reference sequence). The CDR3 is CATSRVSLGPEYQPQHF. The CDR3 nucleotides read TGTGCCACCAGCAGAGTGAGTCTGGGGCCCGAATATCAGCCCCAGCATTTT. Filled out from reference TRBV15 and TRBJ1-5, the complete variable domain reads DAMVIQNPRYQVTQFGKPVTLSCSQTLNHNVMYWYQQKSSQAPKLLFHYYDKDFNNEADTPDNFQSRRPNTSFCFLDIRSPGLGDTAMYLCATSRVSLGPEYQPQHFGDGTRLSIL.

The J gene is TRBJ1-1, the V gene TRBV5-4; D is perhaps TRBD1 (6 bases). The CDR3 consists of 11 residues. Germline V gene data show CDR1 as SGHNT and CDR2 as YYREEE (reference sequence). V was cut by 10 bases and J by 5 bases, with 12 bases left in between. The CDR3 spells CAFQGWTEAFF. The CDR3 DNA is TGTGCCTTTCAGGGGTGGACTGAAGCTTTCTTT.

The V and J genes are TRBV2 and TRBJ1-4; D is ambiguous. This CDR3 region has 15 residues. Looked up from germline, CDR1 is SNHLY and CDR2 is FYNNEI. V was cut by 7 bases and J by 0 bases, with 12 bases left in between. The CDR3 sequence is CASMGGRTTNEKLFF. For the CDR3, the DNA is TGTGCCAGCATGGGCGGGAGAACAACTAATGAAAAACTGTTTTTT.